This T cell receptor beta chain was identified in a study of blood T cell repertoires in COVID-19. As handled by the study authors: The authors estimated nucleated cell counts from reference gene primer amplification. Profiling relied on immunoSEQ multiplex PCR, and the TCRdb table lists in-frame clones only, not all of them. From that table come the V and J calls and clone size; the DNA was used to work out D and trimming. The data hold 190,000 or so clones, with approximately 90% observed a single time. CDR3 length: 15 residues. Germline lookup yields CDR1 SGHRS and CDR2 YFSETQ. Losses at the gene ends were 4 bases for V and 3 bases for J; bases not matched to a gene: 7.

The clonotype originates from a woman younger than 45 with active or convalescent COVID-19. Specimen: peripheral blood. This rearrangement joins TRBV5-1 to TRBJ1-3, with TRBD1 matching 7 bases. The chain's CDR3 is CASSVGTAGGNTIYF. Written as DNA, the CDR3 is TGCGCCAGCAGCGTTGGGACAGCCGGTGGAAACACCATATATTTT.